The 3 T cell receptor beta chains below were found in one sample sequenced in a study of cytotoxic CD8 clonotypes in ibrutinib-treated CLL. Sequencing was performed with immunoSEQ multiplex PCR; in TCRdb, only in-frame clones are kept and a portion is missing. The data show tens of thousands of clones, around 76% seen once. Sequences were derived from PBMCs, sampled after 36 months of ibrutinib treatment. All receptors come from a human donor with chronic lymphocytic leukemia.

This clone was counted a few times. The chain is built from TRBV4-2 and TRBJ2-7; 10 positions agree with TRBD2. CDR1 is LGHNA, CDR2 YNFKEQ, per germline. The CDR3 loop spans 16 amino acids. V was clipped by 3 bases and J by 2 bases; unmatched bases: 7. The CDR3 region is CASSQTVAGGAYEQYF. The CDR3 DNA follows: TGTGCCAGCAGCCAGACAGTAGCGGGGGGCGCCTACGAGCAGTACTTC.

This chain uses TRBV29-1 with TRBJ2-6; 9 nucleotides line up with TRBD1. V shed 4 bases, J shed 1 base, and the junction held 11 bases outside the gene matches. This CDR3 has 18 residues. Germline V gives CDR1 SQVTM, CDR2 ANQGSEA. CDR3 loop: CSVVRTGEFGSGANVLTF. The CDR3, as DNA: TGCAGCGTTGTAAGGACAGGGGAATTTGGATCTGGGGCCAACGTCCTGACTTTC.

The chain couples TRBV19 to TRBJ1-1, with D possibly being TRBD1 (6 bases). Trimming stripped 6 bases from V and 4 bases from J, with 15 bases between. The CDR3 sequence is 14 residues long. CDR1 and CDR2 from the germline V gene are LNHDA and SQIVND (reference sequence). CDR3 DNA: TGTGCCAGTAGCTTTAGGGAAGGGGGCACTGAAGCTTTCTTT. It codes for CASSFREGGTEAFF.